The 22 T cell receptor beta chains below were found in one sample sequenced in a study of blood T cell repertoires in COVID-19. Sequencing used immunoSEQ multiplex PCR; TCRdb keeps in-frame clones, though not all of them. The data contain roughly 33,000 clones, around 86% of them singletons. The sequenced material came from peripheral blood. Receptors originate from an elderly man with active COVID-19.

This clone occurred a few times. The V gene is TRBV29-1, the J gene TRBJ2-1; 10 bases fit TRBD2. Trimming took 3 bases from V and 9 from J; bases not matched to a gene: 8. The CDR3 has 14 amino acids. Per germline, CDR1 SQVTM and CDR2 ANQGSEA. This chain's CDR3 is CSVERRLAGFEQFF. The CDR3 nucleotides are TGCAGCGTTGAGAGGAGACTAGCGGGTTTTGAGCAGTTCTTC.

The chain uses TRBV9 and TRBJ2-1; 7 positions agree with TRBD2. This CDR3 is 14 amino acids long. CDR1 and CDR2 from the germline V gene are SGDLS and YYNGEE. V shed 4 bases and J 8 bases; nucleotides not matched to a gene: 9. CDR3: CASSPTNRGDEQFF. The CDR3 region has the DNA TGTGCCAGCAGCCCTACAAATCGGGGGGATGAGCAGTTCTTC.

J is TRBJ2-1 and V is TRBV28, with a tentative D call TRBD2 (5 bases). Germline V lookup: CDR1 MDHEN, CDR2 SYDVKM. The CDR3 sequence is 12 residues long. V gave up 6 bases and J gave up 4 bases, with 7 bases separating them. Here the CDR3 reads CASREVYNEQFF. CDR3 bases: TGTGCCAGCAGGGAGGTATACAATGAGCAGTTCTTC.

The rearrangement uses TRBV5-6 and TRBJ2-1; TRBD2 agrees at 7 bases. The CDR3 covers 17 residues. V shed 3 bases, J shed 7 bases, and the junction held 16 bases outside the gene matches. Germline V gene data show CDR1 as SGHDT and CDR2 as YYEEEE. In DNA form, the CDR3 reads TGTGCCAGCAGCTACCCTTTGGGGGAGGGCCTTAGGAATGAGCAGTTCTTC. This sequence encodes CASSYPLGEGLRNEQFF.

CDR3 loop: CASSLDHEGEQYF. The CDR3 nucleotides are TGTGCCAGCAGCTTAGACCACGAGGGCGAGCAGTACTTC. This chain links TRBV7-2 with TRBJ2-7; tentatively, D is TRBD2 (5 bases). CDR1 is SGHTA, CDR2 FQGNSA, per germline. The CDR3 contains 13 residues. V shed 1 base and J shed 6 bases, with 10 bases lying between them. The full variable domain, its missing parts supplied by reference TRBV7-2 and TRBJ2-7, is GAGVSQSPSNKVTEKGKDVELRCDPISGHTALYWYRQSLGQGLEFLIYFQGNSAPDKSGLPSDRFSAERTGGSVSTLTIQRTQQEDSAVYLCASSLDHEGEQYFGPGTRLTVT.

This clone was counted a single time. The V gene is TRBV7-9, the J gene TRBJ1-1; no reliable D call. Germline V gene lookup returns CDR1 SEHNR and CDR2 FQNEAQ (reference sequence). Between the trimmed V and J ends, which lost 1 base and 1 base, there was a span of 7 bases. The CDR3 sequence is 14 residues long. CDR3 DNA sequence: TGTGCCAGCAGCTTAGGGTACAGGAACACTGAAGCTTTCTTT. Its translation is CASSLGYRNTEAFF.

This sequence joins TRBV28 and TRBJ2-7; possible D gene TRBD2, 6 bases. The length of the CDR3 is 13 residues. Germline V gives CDR1 MDHEN, CDR2 SYDVKM. Trimming cost V 7 bases and J 5 bases, with 15 bases left between them. The DNA for the CDR3 is TGTGCCAGCACCTGGGGGACTTATAACGAGCAGTACTTC. Translated, it gives CASTWGTYNEQYF.

V and J are TRBV6-7 and TRBJ2-3; 7 nucleotides align to TRBD2. TRBV6-7 is an ORF, with its function uncertain. The CDR3 sequence is 15 residues long. V dropped 9 bases and J dropped 1; count of bases not matched to a gene: 10. CDR3 loop: CARALPRGGTDTQYF. DNA of the CDR3: TGTGCCAGGGCTCTCCCCCGGGGGGGCACAGATACGCAGTATTTT.

This chain connects TRBV19 to TRBJ1-5; 12 bases are a match to TRBD1. V was pared by 5 bases and J by 1 base, with 6 bases of the junction left unmatched. This CDR3 comprises 17 residues. Germline V gene lookup returns CDR1 LNHDA and CDR2 SQIVND (reference sequence). CDR3 DNA sequence: TGTGCCAGTAGTTACTCCGGGACAGGGGGCAGCAATCAGCCCCAGCATTTT. This translates into CASSYSGTGGSNQPQHF.

This chain joins TRBV29-1 and TRBJ2-1; D is perhaps TRBD2 (5 bases). Looked up from germline, CDR1 is SQVTM and CDR2 is ANQGSEA. The CDR3 is 12 residues long. The CDR3 bases are TGCAGTTTCGACCGGGACTACAATGAGCAGTTCTTC. Translating it yields CSFDRDYNEQFF.

The chain couples TRBV30 to TRBJ2-2, with TRBD2 matching 12 bases. The CDR3 covers 19 residues. With V trimmed by 0 bases and J by 7 bases, 15 bases remained unmatched. Germline CDR1 GTSNPN, CDR2 SVGIG (reference sequence). The CDR3 sequence is CAWSVRGSLAGGVRGELFF. For the CDR3, the DNA is TGTGCCTGGAGTGTACGGGGGTCACTAGCGGGAGGCGTCCGCGGGGAGCTGTTTTTT.

The J gene is TRBJ1-4, the V gene TRBV19, with D possibly being TRBD1 (5 bases). The germline V and J ends were trimmed by 4 bases and 4 bases, with 19 bases remaining between them. CDR1 is LNHDA, CDR2 SQIVND, per germline (reference sequence). The CDR3 sequence is 17 residues long. CDR3 sequence (DNA): TGTGCCAGTAGTAGGCCCGCCAAGACAGATTATAATGAAAAACTGTTTTTT. The encoded protein is CASSRPAKTDYNEKLFF.

This clone turned up a few times. The J gene is TRBJ2-7, the V gene TRBV11-2; D possibly corresponds to TRBD2 (6 bases). Trimming removed 5 bases at V and 1 base at J, with 12 bases between. CDR3 length: 14 residues. The germline gives CDR1 SGHAT, CDR2 FQNNGV. The CDR3 coding sequence is TGTGCCAGCAGCGGTATCGGGGGATCCTACGAGCAGTACTTC. Translation gives CASSGIGGSYEQYF.

The chain combines TRBV4-3 with TRBJ2-7, with a possible D match to TRBD2 (7 bases). V was shortened by 4 bases and J by 5 bases, with 15 bases between the two germline ends. The CDR3 is 14 residues long. Germline V CDR1 and CDR2: LGHNA, YSLEER. The CDR3, as DNA: TGCGCCAGCAGCCCCGTTTGGGGGGGCCACGAGCAGTACTTC. It is translated as CASSPVWGGHEQYF.

The V gene is TRBV19, the J gene TRBJ1-2; D is unresolved. CDR3 length: 17 amino acids. Germline CDR1 and CDR2: LNHDA and SQIVND (reference sequence). V shed 3 bases and J shed 4 bases, with 21 bases lying between them. CDR3 in amino acids: CASSIVMLTSVPYGYTF. CDR3 sequence (DNA): TGTGCCAGTAGTATCGTGATGTTGACATCTGTCCCCTATGGCTACACCTTC.

The chain links TRBV7-2 to TRBJ2-7; TRBD1 is a possible D gene (6 bases). CDR3 length: 15 amino acids. Trimming removed 4 bases from V and 6 bases from J, with 19 bases in between. Per the germline V gene, CDR1 is SGHTA and CDR2 is FQGNSA. CDR3 residues: CASSWGQGWSGEQYF. CDR3 sequence (DNA): TGTGCCAGCAGCTGGGGGCAGGGTTGGTCGGGCGAGCAGTACTTC.

The gene calls are TRBV19 and TRBJ1-1, with D uncertain. This CDR3 is built from 14 residues. V was pared by 6 bases and J by 3 bases, with 14 bases between. CDR1 is LNHDA and CDR2 is SQIVND in the germline V gene (reference sequence). CDR3 sequence (DNA): TGTGCCAGTAGACGCGGATGGTCATACACTGAAGCTTTCTTT. It is translated as CASRRGWSYTEAFF. The full variable domain, completed using reference TRBV19 and TRBJ1-1, is DGGITQSPKYLFRKEGQNVTLSCEQNLNHDAMYWYRQDPGQGLRLIYYSQIVNDFQKGDIAEGYSVSREKKESFPLTVTSAQKNPTAFYLCASRRGWSYTEAFFGQGTRLTVV.

The J gene is TRBJ2-3, the V gene TRBV6-5, with 7 bases identical to TRBD2. The CDR3 is 15 residues long. The junction had 6 bases not matched to a gene; V was cut back by 0 bases and J by 6 bases. The V gene's germline CDR1 is MNHEY and CDR2 SVGAGI. This chain's CDR3 is CASSYSKGGPDTQYF. CDR3 DNA: TGTGCCAGCAGTTACTCGAAGGGAGGGCCGGATACGCAGTATTTT.

The rearrangement joins TRBV6-2 or TRBV6-3 to TRBJ2-1; 9 bases line up with TRBD1. The CDR3 is 17 residues long. From germline, CDR1 is MNHEY and CDR2 SVGEGT. V shed 0 bases, J shed 1 base, and the junction held 4 bases outside the gene matches. This chain's CDR3 is CASSYSIGTGSYNEQFF. As DNA, the CDR3 is TGTGCCAGCAGTTACTCGATCGGGACAGGGTCCTACAATGAGCAGTTCTTC.

This sequence joins TRBV7-2 and TRBJ2-7; no clear D gene. The germline V gene encodes CDR1 SGHTA and CDR2 FQGNSA. The V and J ends lost 5 bases and 2 bases respectively, with 16 bases between them. The CDR3 has 15 residues. DNA for the CDR3: TGTGCCAGCAGCCCTTCCTTGTTAGATACCTACGAGCAGTACTTC. Its translation is CASSPSLLDTYEQYF.

The chain has TRBV28 and TRBJ2-7; maybe TRBD2 (6 bases). V gave up 4 bases and J gave up 2 bases, with 18 bases separating them. The germline V gene has CDR1 MDHEN and CDR2 SYDVKM. This CDR3 is 16 amino acids long. The chain's CDR3 is CASSSQTLGGAYEQYF. The CDR3 region has the DNA TGTGCCAGCAGTTCCCAGACTCTGGGGGGAGCCTACGAGCAGTACTTC.

The rearrangement links TRBV25-1 to TRBJ2-7; TRBD1 aligns across 7 bases. Germline-derived CDR1 and CDR2 are MGHDK and SYGVNS. The CDR3 is made up of 13 amino acids. The V and J ends lost 6 bases and 7 bases, in that order; junction bases with no gene match: 9. CDR3 sequence (DNA): TGTGCCAGCAGCCAGGGACAGCCGTGGGAGCAGTACTTC. Protein sequence: CASSQGQPWEQYF.